This record concerns one T cell receptor (beta chain) sequence. Germline CDR1 reads SGHTA; CDR2 reads FQGNSA. The V segment lost 3 bases and the J segment 2 bases; nucleotides outside the gene matches: 4. The CDR3 has 15 amino acids. Authors' methods: Amplification of reference gene primers was used by the study to estimate nucleated cell counts. Measured with immunoSEQ multiplex PCR; TCRdb has only the in-frame clones, and not every one. That table supplies the V and J calls and clone size; D and trimming were determined from the DNA. This sample has 200,000 to 250,000 clones; 80% to 85% occur once, and the top ten carry about 2.1%. The data derive from a study of blood T cell repertoires in COVID-19. Overall study context: Sources were T cells, B-cell-depleted T cells, or PBMCs; the material itself was cDNA or gDNA.

This TCR came from a woman aged 55-69 years with acute or convalescent COVID-19. The chain couples TRBV7-2 to TRBJ2-3, with TRBD2 identical over 8 bases. Sequencing input: peripheral blood. The CDR3 loop reads CASSFGGEFTDTQYF. The CDR3 region has the DNA TGTGCCAGCAGCTTCGGGGGGGAGTTCACAGATACGCAGTATTTT. Supplemented by reference TRBV7-2 and TRBJ2-3, the full variable domain reads GAGVSQSPSNKVTEKGKDVELRCDPISGHTALYWYRQSLGQGLEFLIYFQGNSAPDKSGLPSDRFSAERTGGSVSTLTIQRTQQEDSAVYLCASSFGGEFTDTQYFGPGTRLTVL.